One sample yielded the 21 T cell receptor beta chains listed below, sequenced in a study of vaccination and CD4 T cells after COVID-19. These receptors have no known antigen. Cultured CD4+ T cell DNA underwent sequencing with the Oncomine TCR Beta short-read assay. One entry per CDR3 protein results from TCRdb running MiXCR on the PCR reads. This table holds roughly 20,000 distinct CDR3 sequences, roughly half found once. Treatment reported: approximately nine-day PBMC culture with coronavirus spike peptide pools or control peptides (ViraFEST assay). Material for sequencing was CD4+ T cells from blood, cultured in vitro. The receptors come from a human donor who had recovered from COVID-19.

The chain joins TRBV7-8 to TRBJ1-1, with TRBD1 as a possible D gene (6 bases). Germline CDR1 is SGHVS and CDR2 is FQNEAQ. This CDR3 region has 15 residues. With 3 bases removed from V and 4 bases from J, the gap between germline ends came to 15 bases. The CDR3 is CASSLGGIGSTEAFF. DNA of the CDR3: TGTGCCAGCAGCTTGGGGGGCATTGGAAGCACTGAAGCTTTCTTT.

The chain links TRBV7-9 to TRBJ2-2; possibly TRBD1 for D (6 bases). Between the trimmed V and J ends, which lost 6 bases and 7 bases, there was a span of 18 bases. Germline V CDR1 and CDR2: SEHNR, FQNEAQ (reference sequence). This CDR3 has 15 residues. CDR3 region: CASRGWQGKLGELFF. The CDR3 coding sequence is TGTGCCAGCAGAGGTTGGCAGGGGAAGCTCGGGGAGCTGTTTTTT.

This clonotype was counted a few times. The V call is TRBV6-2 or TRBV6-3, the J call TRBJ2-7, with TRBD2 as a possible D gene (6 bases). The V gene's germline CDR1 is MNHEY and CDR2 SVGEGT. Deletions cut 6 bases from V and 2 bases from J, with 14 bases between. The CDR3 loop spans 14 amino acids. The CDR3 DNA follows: TGTGCCAGCAGATCCCCCGGGGGTGCCTACGAGCAGTACTTC. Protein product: CASRSPGGAYEQYF.

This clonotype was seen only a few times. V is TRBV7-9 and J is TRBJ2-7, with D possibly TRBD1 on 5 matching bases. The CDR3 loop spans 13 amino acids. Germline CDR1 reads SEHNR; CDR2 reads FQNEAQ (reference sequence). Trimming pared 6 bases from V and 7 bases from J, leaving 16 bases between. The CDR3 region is CASSQGREREQYF. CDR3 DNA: TGTGCCAGCAGTCAAGGCAGGGAACGGGAGCAGTACTTC.

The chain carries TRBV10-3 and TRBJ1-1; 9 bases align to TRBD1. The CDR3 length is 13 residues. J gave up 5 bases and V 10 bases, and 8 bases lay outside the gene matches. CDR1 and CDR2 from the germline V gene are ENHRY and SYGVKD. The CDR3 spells CATGQGMGTEAFF. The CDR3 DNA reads TGTGCCACCGGACAGGGGATGGGGACTGAAGCTTTCTTT.

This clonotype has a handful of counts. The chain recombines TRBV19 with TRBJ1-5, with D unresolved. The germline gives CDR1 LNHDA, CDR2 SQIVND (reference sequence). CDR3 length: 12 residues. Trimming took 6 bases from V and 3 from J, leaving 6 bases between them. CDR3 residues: CASRQLNQPQHF. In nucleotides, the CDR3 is TGTGCCAGTAGACAGCTCAATCAGCCCCAGCATTTT.

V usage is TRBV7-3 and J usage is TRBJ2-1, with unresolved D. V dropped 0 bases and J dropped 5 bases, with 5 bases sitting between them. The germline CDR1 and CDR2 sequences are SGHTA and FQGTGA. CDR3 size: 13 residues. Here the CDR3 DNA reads TGTGCCAGCAGCTTAACGTATGACAATGAGCAGTTCTTC. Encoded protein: CASSLTYDNEQFF.

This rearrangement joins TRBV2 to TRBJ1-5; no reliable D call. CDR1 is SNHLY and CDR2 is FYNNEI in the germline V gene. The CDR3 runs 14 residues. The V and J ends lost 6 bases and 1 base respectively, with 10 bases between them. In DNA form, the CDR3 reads TGTGCCAGCAGGGAGATGGGGAGCAATCAGCCCCAGCATTTT. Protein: CASREMGSNQPQHF. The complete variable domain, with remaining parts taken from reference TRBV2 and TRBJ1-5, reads EPEVTQTPSHQVTQMGQEVILRCVPISNHLYFYWYRQILGQKVEFLVSFYNNEISEKSEIFDDQFSVERPDGSNFTLKIRSTKLEDSAMYFCASREMGSNQPQHFGDGTRLSIL.

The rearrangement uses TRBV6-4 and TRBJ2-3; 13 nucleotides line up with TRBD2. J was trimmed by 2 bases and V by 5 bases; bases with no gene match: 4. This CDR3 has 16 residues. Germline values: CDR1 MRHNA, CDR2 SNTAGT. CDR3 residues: CASSRLAGGITDTQYF. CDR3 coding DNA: TGTGCCAGCAGTAGACTAGCGGGAGGCATCACAGATACGCAGTATTTT.

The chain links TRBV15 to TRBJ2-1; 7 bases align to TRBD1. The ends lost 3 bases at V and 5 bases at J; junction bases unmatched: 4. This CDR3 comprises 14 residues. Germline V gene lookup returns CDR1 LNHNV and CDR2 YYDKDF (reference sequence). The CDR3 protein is CATSSGDSHNEQFF. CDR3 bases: TGTGCCACCAGCAGTGGGGACAGCCACAATGAGCAGTTCTTC.

CDR3 amino acids: CASSFSGLRTDTQYF. The CDR3 DNA reads TGTGCCAGCAGTTTTTCAGGACTACGCACAGATACGCAGTATTTT. This sequence joins TRBV12-3 or TRBV12-4 and TRBJ2-3, with D tentatively TRBD2 (6 bases). The CDR3 runs 15 residues. Trimming left V 3 bases short and J 1 base short, with 11 bases between.

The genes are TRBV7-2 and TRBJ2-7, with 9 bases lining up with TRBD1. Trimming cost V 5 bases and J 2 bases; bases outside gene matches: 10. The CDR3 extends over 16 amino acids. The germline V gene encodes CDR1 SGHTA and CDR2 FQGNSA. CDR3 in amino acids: CASSPTGTGYPYEQYF. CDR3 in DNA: TGTGCCAGCAGCCCCACCGGGACAGGGTACCCCTACGAGCAGTACTTC.

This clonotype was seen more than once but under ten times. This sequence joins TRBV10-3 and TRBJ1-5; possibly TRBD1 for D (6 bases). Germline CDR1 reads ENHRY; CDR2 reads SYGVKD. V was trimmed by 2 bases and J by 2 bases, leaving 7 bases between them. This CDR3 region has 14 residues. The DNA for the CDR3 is TGTGCCATCAGTGAGGAGGGGGGCAATCAGCCCCAGCATTTT. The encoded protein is CAISEEGGNQPQHF.

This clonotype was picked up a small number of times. CDR3 nucleotide sequence: TGTGCCAGTAGTACCGGGACAGCGTACCAAGAGACCCAGTACTTC. Amino acid sequence: CASSTGTAYQETQYF. V and J are TRBV19 and TRBJ2-5; 7 bases are a match to TRBD1. Trimming removed 4 bases from V and 0 bases from J; junction bases left unmatched: 5. Germline CDR1 reads LNHDA; CDR2 reads SQIVND (reference sequence). This CDR3 is 15 amino acids long.

CDR3 in DNA: TGTGCCAGCAGTCCTGTCGGGCTTGAAGCTTTCTTT. Translation: CASSPVGLEAFF. The gene calls are TRBV28 and TRBJ1-1; D gene unclear. CDR3 length: 12 residues. V was clipped by 5 bases and J by 7 bases, with 11 bases between them. Per the germline V gene, CDR1 is MDHEN and CDR2 is SYDVKM. The complete variable domain, with remaining parts taken from reference TRBV28 and TRBJ1-1, reads DVKVTQSSRYLVKRTGEKVFLECVQDMDHENMFWYRQDPGLGLRLIYFSYDVKMKEKGDIPEGYSVSREKKERFSLILESASTNQTSMYLCASSPVGLEAFFGQGTRLTVV.

The CDR3 spells CASSYGAQYGYTF. CDR3 DNA sequence: TGTGCCAGCAGTTACGGGGCGCAATATGGCTACACCTTC. V and J are TRBV6-2 or TRBV6-3 and TRBJ1-2; TRBD1 is a possible D gene (5 bases). Trimming left V 2 bases short and J 5 bases short, with 9 bases between. CDR1 is MNHEY, CDR2 SVGEGT, per germline. This CDR3 is 13 amino acids long.

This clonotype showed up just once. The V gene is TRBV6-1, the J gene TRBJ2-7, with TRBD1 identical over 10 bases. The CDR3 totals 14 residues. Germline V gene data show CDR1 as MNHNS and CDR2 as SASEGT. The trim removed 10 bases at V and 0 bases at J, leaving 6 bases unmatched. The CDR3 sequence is CAIGQGGSSYEQYF. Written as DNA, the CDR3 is TGTGCCATCGGACAGGGGGGTAGCTCCTACGAGCAGTACTTC.

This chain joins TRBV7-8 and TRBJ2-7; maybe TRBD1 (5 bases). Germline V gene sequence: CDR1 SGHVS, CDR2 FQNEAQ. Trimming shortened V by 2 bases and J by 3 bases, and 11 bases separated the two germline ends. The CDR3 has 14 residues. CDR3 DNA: TGTGCCAGCAGCTTAAACAGGTCTAGCTACGAGCAGTACTTC. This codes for CASSLNRSSYEQYF.

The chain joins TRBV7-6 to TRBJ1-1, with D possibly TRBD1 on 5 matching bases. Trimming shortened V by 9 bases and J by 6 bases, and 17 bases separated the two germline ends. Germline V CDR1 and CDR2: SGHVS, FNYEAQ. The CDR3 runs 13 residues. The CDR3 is CASGADQNAEAFF. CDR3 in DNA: TGTGCCAGTGGGGCGGACCAAAACGCTGAAGCTTTCTTT.

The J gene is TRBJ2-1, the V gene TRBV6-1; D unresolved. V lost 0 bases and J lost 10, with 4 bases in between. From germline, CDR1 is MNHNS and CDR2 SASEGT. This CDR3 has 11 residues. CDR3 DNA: TGTGCCAGCAGTGAAGCGCAGGAGCAGTTCTTC. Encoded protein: CASSEAQEQFF.

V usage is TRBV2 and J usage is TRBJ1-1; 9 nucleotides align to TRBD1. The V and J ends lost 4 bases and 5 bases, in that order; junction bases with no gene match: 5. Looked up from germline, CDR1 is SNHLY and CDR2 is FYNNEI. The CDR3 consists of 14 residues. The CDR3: CASSVGQGRTEAFF. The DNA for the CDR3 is TGTGCCAGCAGTGTAGGACAGGGGAGGACTGAAGCTTTCTTT. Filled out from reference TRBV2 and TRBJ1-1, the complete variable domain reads EPEVTQTPSHQVTQMGQEVILRCVPISNHLYFYWYRQILGQKVEFLVSFYNNEISEKSEIFDDQFSVERPDGSNFTLKIRSTKLEDSAMYFCASSVGQGRTEAFFGQGTRLTVV.